The clone carrying this TCR beta chain is a singleton in its sample. Its specificity is unknown. Other DNA sequences from this sample encode an identical CDR3 as well. Trimming left V 3 bases short and J 4 bases short, with 6 bases between. Per the germline V gene, CDR1 is KGHSH and CDR2 is LQKENI. The CDR3 consists of 12 residues. These data come from a study of shared clonotypes between healthy human individuals. Every donor was a Caucasian adult from Nashville, Tennessee. Data came from immunoSEQ multiplex PCR; TCRdb stores just in-frame clones and leaves some out. The sample has about 1.5 million clones; roughly 96% are singletons. Study outcomes and limitations: Non-shared clonotypes were found to have lower generation probabilities than the clonotypes that were shared by all four of the sorted-subset donors.

The chain has TRBV18 and TRBJ1-1; no reliable D call. The material sequenced was naive CD4+ T cells sorted from blood. Subset described: CD45RA+ positively selected. This receptor was identified in a man aged 30 to 39 in good health. As DNA, the CDR3 is TGTGCCAGCTCACCCCCAGGCACTGAAGCTTTCTTT. It is translated as CASSPPGTEAFF.